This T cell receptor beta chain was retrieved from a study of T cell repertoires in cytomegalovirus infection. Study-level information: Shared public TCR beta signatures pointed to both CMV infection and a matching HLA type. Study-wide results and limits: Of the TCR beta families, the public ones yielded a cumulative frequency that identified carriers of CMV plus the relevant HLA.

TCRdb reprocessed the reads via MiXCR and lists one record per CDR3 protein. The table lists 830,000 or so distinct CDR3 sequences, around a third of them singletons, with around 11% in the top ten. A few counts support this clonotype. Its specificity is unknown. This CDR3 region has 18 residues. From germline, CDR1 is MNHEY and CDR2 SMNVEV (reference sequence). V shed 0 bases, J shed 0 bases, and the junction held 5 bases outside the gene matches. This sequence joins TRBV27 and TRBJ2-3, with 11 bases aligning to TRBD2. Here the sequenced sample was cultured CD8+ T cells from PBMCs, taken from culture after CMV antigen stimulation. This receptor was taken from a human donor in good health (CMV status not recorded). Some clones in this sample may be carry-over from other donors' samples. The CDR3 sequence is CASSLSLAGVTSTDTQYF. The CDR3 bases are TGTGCCAGCAGTTTATCACTAGCGGGGGTTACTAGCACAGATACGCAGTATTTT.